The rows below give T cell receptor beta chains drawn from one sample of a study of long-term antiretroviral therapy in people with HIV. Profiling relied on immunoSEQ multiplex PCR, and the TCRdb table lists in-frame clones only, not all of them. The sample includes about 28,000 clones, 80% to 95% of them seen just once. The input for sequencing was unsorted PBMCs, taken 3.1 years after starting antiretroviral therapy. The receptors were sampled from a man aged 18 to 30 with HIV. CDR3s include the opening cysteine and the closing phenylalanine or tryptophan. A D gene is named only where the DNA matches it firmly. A row's size may be missing; if present it is once, few, many or a size class.

TRBJ1-6 TRBV28 TRBD1 . 15 CASSLRQGAISPLHF TGTGCCAGCAGTTTAAGGCAGGGGGCAATTTCACCCCTCCACTTT
TRBJ2-1 TRBV15 . . 13 CATSRERFDEQFF TGTGCCACCAGCAGAGAACGGTTCGATGAGCAGTTCTTC
TRBJ2-7 TRBV11-2 . . 15 CASSPEVGPSYEQYF TGTGCCAGCAGCCCCGAGGTGGGACCCTCCTACGAGCAGTACTTC
TRBJ2-3 TRBV4-1 TRBD2 . 13 CASSQDILAEEYF TGCGCCAGCAGCCAAGATATCCTAGCGGAAGAGTATTTT
TRBJ2-7 TRBV2 . . 15 CASTTGPGLENEQYF TGTGCCAGCACCACCGGACCGGGACTCGAAAACGAGCAGTACTTC
TRBJ2-3 TRBV13 . once 11 CASSFSDTQYF TGTGCCAGCAGCTTCTCAGATACGCAGTATTTT
TRBJ1-2 TRBV30 . . 14 CAWSTPGGIYGYTF TGTGCCTGGAGTACGCCGGGGGGAATCTATGGCTACACCTTC
TRBJ1-2 TRBV7-9 TRBD1 . 16 CASSFPGQTLSSGYTF TGTGCCAGCAGCTTCCCGGGACAGACCCTGTCTTCTGGCTACACCTTC
TRBJ1-1 TRBV7-9 . . 15 CASSRGFVGGAEAFF TGTGCCAGCAGCCGGGGGTTCGTAGGAGGGGCTGAAGCTTTCTTT
TRBJ1-2 TRBV4-3 TRBD1 . 16 CASSQDRGGGVDGYTF TGCGCCAGCAGCCAAGACCGAGGGGGCGGTGTTGATGGCTACACCTTC
TRBJ1-2 TRBV11-3 . . 14 CASSLVGRAAGYTF TGTGCCAGCAGCTTAGTTGGCAGGGCGGCCGGCTACACCTTC
TRBJ2-1 TRBV7-5 . . 17 CARSLIYPSGRNYEQFF TGTGCCAGAAGCTTAATTTATCCTAGCGGGAGAAATTATGAGCAGTTCTTC
TRBJ1-5 TRBV27 . . 14 CASRPGASNQPQHF TGTGCCAGCAGACCAGGGGCGAGCAATCAGCCCCAGCATTTT
TRBJ2-3 TRBV29-1 . . 11 CSSRGPDTQYF TGCAGCTCCAGAGGCCCAGATACGCAGTATTTT
TRBJ1-6 TRBV10-3 . few 11 CAISEGSPLHF TGTGCCATCAGTGAAGGGTCACCCCTCCACTTT
TRBJ2-1 TRBV18 . . 16 CASSPPIGSSYNEQFF TGTGCCAGCTCACCTCCTATTGGAAGCTCCTACAATGAGCAGTTCTTC
TRBJ2-7 TRBV2 . few 15 CASSVTTVVSYEQYF TGTGCCAGCAGTGTAACGACTGTTGTCTCCTACGAGCAGTACTTC
TRBJ2-2 TRBV7-3 . . 14 CASKSGGATGELFF TGTGCCAGCAAGTCAGGGGGGGCCACCGGGGAGCTGTTTTTT
TRBJ2-3 TRBV7-2 TRBD2 few 20 CASSLASHVAGGGISDTQYF TGTGCCAGCAGCTTAGCAAGTCACGTAGCGGGGGGGGGTATTTCAGATACGCAGTATTTT
TRBJ2-7 TRBV7-6 . . 19 CASSLVSSVRRGPAYEQYF TGTGCCAGCAGCTTAGTGTCTTCAGTGAGGCGAGGACCCGCCTACGAGCAGTACTTC
TRBJ2-2 TRBV2 . . 15 CASSELVGPPGELFF TGTGCCAGCAGTGAATTGGTAGGCCCCCCCGGGGAGCTGTTTTTT
TRBJ2-3 TRBV30 TRBD2 . 15 CAWSELRTSVDTQYF TGTGCCTGGAGTGAGTTGAGGACTAGCGTAGATACGCAGTATTTT
TRBJ2-1 TRBV11-3 . . 14 CASSLGGLKNEQFF TGTGCCAGCAGCTTAGGGGGGCTGAAAAATGAGCAGTTCTTC
TRBJ1-5 TRBV15 . . 13 CATSVRRPEPQHF TGTGCCACCAGCGTTCGTAGACCAGAGCCCCAGCATTTT
TRBJ2-7 TRBV25-1 . . 11 CARGNGRSSLF TGTGCCAGGGGTAACGGAAGAAGCAGTCTCTTC
TRBJ1-1 TRBV7-2 . . 13 CASSSQVNTEAFF TGTGCCAGCAGCTCACAGGTAAACACTGAAGCTTTCTTT
TRBJ2-1 TRBV5-1 TRBD1 . 14 CASSPIQGADEQFF TGCGCCAGCAGCCCAATTCAGGGGGCAGATGAGCAGTTCTTC
TRBJ2-2 TRBV6-5 . . 12 CASTLGDGELFF TGTGCCAGCACCCTCGGTGACGGGGAGCTGTTTTTT